Following are 18 T cell receptor beta chains from one sample sequenced in a study of T cell responses to AZD1222 COVID-19 vaccine. Produced via immunoSEQ multiplex PCR; TCRdb's table is partial and in-frame only. The repertoire has about 59,000 clones, roughly 89% of them found once; the top ten carry roughly 6%. The input for sequencing was peripheral blood, taken 28 days after the second AZD1222 dose. Receptor source: an adult who received the AZD1222 COVID-19 vaccine.

The CDR3: CASSTDVVIGNEQFF. CDR3 nucleotides: TGTGCCAGCAGCACAGATGTGGTTATTGGGAATGAGCAGTTCTTC. V usage is TRBV5-4 and J usage is TRBJ2-1; no definite D call. This CDR3 is built from 15 residues. The germline gives CDR1 SGHNT, CDR2 YYREEE (reference sequence). Trimming took 4 bases from V and 7 from J, leaving 18 bases between them.

This chain uses TRBV28 with TRBJ1-4, with 8 bases lining up with TRBD1. CDR1 MDHEN and CDR2 SYDVKM come from the germline V gene. The CDR3 is 15 amino acids. The V and J ends lost 4 bases and 4 bases, in that order; junction bases with no gene match: 5. CDR3 protein: CASSSRDRSNEKLFF. In DNA, the CDR3 is TGTGCCAGCAGTTCTCGGGACAGGAGTAATGAAAAACTGTTTTTT.

The chain employs TRBV29-1 and TRBJ2-5; D gene unclear. The CDR3 runs 12 residues. V was shortened by 7 bases and J by 2 bases, with 11 bases between the two germline ends. In germline, CDR1 is SQVTM, CDR2 ANQGSEA. The CDR3 loop is CSGQKQQETQYF. CDR3 DNA sequence: TGCAGCGGTCAAAAGCAGCAAGAGACCCAGTACTTC.

The CDR3 loop is CASRKGQGNYGYTF. DNA for the CDR3: TGTGCCAGCAGGAAGGGACAGGGTAACTATGGCTACACCTTC. This sequence joins TRBV25-1 and TRBJ1-2; 9 bases are shared with TRBD1. Germline CDR1 reads MGHDK; CDR2 reads SYGVNS. The CDR3 runs to 14 residues. V lost 6 bases and J lost 1; bases outside the gene matches: 3.

The V gene is TRBV7-9, the J gene TRBJ1-4; D is unclear. V lost 4 bases to trimming and J lost 0 bases, with 12 bases between them. The CDR3 sequence is 16 residues long. Germline values: CDR1 SEHNR, CDR2 FQNEAQ (reference sequence). DNA for the CDR3: TGTGCCAGCAGCTCCCGACTCGGGGCAACTAATGAAAAACTGTTTTTT. The encoded protein is CASSSRLGATNEKLFF.

The chain carries TRBV7-2 and TRBJ1-2; D possibly corresponds to TRBD1 (5 bases). V dropped 1 base and J dropped 4 bases, with 13 bases sitting between them. Germline CDR1 is SGHTA and CDR2 is FQGNSA. CDR3 length equals 15 residues. CDR3 residues: CASSLESRGSYGYTF. The CDR3 DNA reads TGTGCCAGCAGCTTAGAGTCACGGGGGAGCTATGGCTACACCTTC.

This chain uses TRBV6-5 with TRBJ1-3; D possibly corresponds to TRBD1 (6 bases). The CDR3 has 15 residues. Germline CDR1 reads MNHEY; CDR2 reads SVGAGI. Deletions cut 6 bases from V and 2 bases from J, with 14 bases between. CDR3 in DNA: TGTGCCAGCAGACAGGGTGCGCATGCTGGAAACACCATATATTTT. It yields the protein CASRQGAHAGNTIYF.

CDR3 coding DNA: TGTGCCAGCAGCTTTGGGACAGACTACGAGCAGTACTTC. Translating it yields CASSFGTDYEQYF. The rearrangement uses TRBV7-9 and TRBJ2-7; TRBD1 matches at 7 bases. This CDR3 is built from 13 residues. The germline gives CDR1 SEHNR, CDR2 FQNEAQ (reference sequence). V trimming: 3 bases; J trimming: 3 bases; junction bases outside the gene matches: 2. The full variable domain, rest sourced from reference TRBV7-9 and TRBJ2-7, is DTGVSQNPRHKITKRGQNVTFRCDPISEHNRLYWYRQTLGQGPEFLTYFQNEAQLEKSRLLSDRFSAERPKGSFSTLEIQRTEQGDSAMYLCASSFGTDYEQYFGPGTRLTVT.

The chain combines TRBV7-3 with TRBJ2-2, with D tentatively TRBD1 (6 bases). Germline loops: CDR1 SGHTA, CDR2 FQGTGA. V was shortened by 5 bases and J by 5 bases, with 18 bases between the two germline ends. CDR3 length equals 16 residues. This CDR3 reads CASSTYRSRGTGELFF. CDR3 sequence (DNA): TGTGCCAGCAGCACTTACAGGTCAAGGGGGACCGGGGAGCTGTTTTTT. Full variable domain (remainder filled in from reference TRBV7-3 and TRBJ2-2): GAGVSQTPSNKVTEKGKYVELRCDPISGHTALYWYRQSLGQGPEFLIYFQGTGAADDSGLPNDRFFAVRPEGSVSTLKIQRTERGDSAVYLCASSTYRSRGTGELFFGEGSRLTVL.

This chain connects TRBV11-2 to TRBJ2-2; D unresolved. The CDR3 has 15 amino acids. Germline V gene sequence: CDR1 SGHAT, CDR2 FQNNGV. Trimming removed 3 bases from V and 3 bases from J, with 11 bases in between. The CDR3 loop reads CASSFIGTDTGELFF. The CDR3 DNA follows: TGTGCCAGCAGCTTTATTGGCACGGACACCGGGGAGCTGTTTTTT. Combining the CDR3 with reference TRBV11-2 and TRBJ2-2 gives the whole variable domain EAGVAQSPRYKIIEKRQSVAFWCNPISGHATLYWYQQILGQGPKLLIQFQNNGVVDDSQLPKDRFSAERLKGVDSTLKIQPAKLEDSAVYLCASSFIGTDTGELFFGEGSRLTVL.

This clone occurred once. This sequence joins TRBV12-3 or TRBV12-4 and TRBJ2-5, with D uncertain. Trimming stripped 4 bases from V and 7 bases from J, with 10 bases between. This CDR3 spans 12 amino acids. CDR3 nucleotide sequence: TGTGCCAGCAGTTCCCGTCGGCTGACCCAGTACTTC. Protein product: CASSSRRLTQYF.

The V gene is TRBV5-1, the J gene TRBJ2-3; no clear D gene. V was trimmed by 2 bases and J by 6 bases, leaving 7 bases between them. This CDR3 contains 12 residues. Germline assignment: CDR1 SGHRS and CDR2 YFSETQ. The chain's CDR3 is CASSLPSDTQYF. CDR3 sequence (DNA): TGCGCCAGCAGCTTACCCTCCGATACGCAGTATTTT.

V gene TRBV18 combines with J gene TRBJ2-7, with 9 bases identical to TRBD1. Trimming removed 6 bases from V and 5 bases from J; junction bases left unmatched: 5. Per germline, CDR1 KGHSH and CDR2 LQKENI. This CDR3 is built from 13 residues. The chain's CDR3 is CASSTTGGHEQYF. CDR3 nucleotides: TGTGCCAGCTCCACAACAGGGGGCCACGAGCAGTACTTC.

CDR3 in amino acids: CASSTGTQRTDTQYF. CDR3 DNA: TGTGCCAGCAGCACCGGGACCCAGCGCACAGATACGCAGTATTTT. The genes are TRBV6-5 and TRBJ2-3, with D tentatively TRBD1 or TRBD2 (5 bases each). V was shortened by 6 bases and J by 1 base, with 14 bases between the two germline ends. Germline V CDR1 and CDR2: MNHEY, SVGAGI. This CDR3 is built from 15 residues.

This clone was recorded only once. The CDR3 reads CAWTPLTDTQYF. CDR3 coding DNA: TGTGCCTGGACCCCGCTCACAGATACGCAGTATTTT. This chain uses TRBV30 with TRBJ2-3, with D hard to call. The CDR3 spans 12 residues. Trimming cost V 4 bases and J 2 bases, with 7 bases left between them. Germline CDR1 is GTSNPN and CDR2 is SVGIG (reference sequence). The complete variable domain, with remaining parts taken from reference TRBV30 and TRBJ2-3, reads SQTIHQWPATLVQPVGSPLSLECTVEGTSNPNLYWYRQAAGRGLQLLFYSVGIGQISSEVPQNLSASRPQDRQFILSSKKLLLSDSGFYLCAWTPLTDTQYFGPGTRLTVL.

The genes are TRBV27 and TRBJ1-1; D is ambiguous. This CDR3 contains 14 residues. With 5 bases removed from V and 0 bases from J, the gap between germline ends came to 10 bases. In germline, CDR1 is MNHEY, CDR2 SMNVEV (reference sequence). CDR3 in DNA: TGTGCCAGCAGTGGACCAGGCGTGAACACTGAAGCTTTCTTT. Translating it yields CASSGPGVNTEAFF.

The rearrangement uses TRBV2 and TRBJ2-7, with D unresolved. This CDR3 has 12 residues. V was shortened by 8 bases and J by 2 bases, with 10 bases between the two germline ends. Germline V gene lookup returns CDR1 SNHLY and CDR2 FYNNEI. The CDR3 DNA sequence: TGTGCCAGCCGACTGGATGCCTACGAGCAGTACTTC. Translation: CASRLDAYEQYF.

In regard to this clone: At one end, the junction sequence differs from germline, possibly due to a read error. This chain uses TRBV5-1 with TRBJ2-7; TRBD2 matches at 8 bases. The CDR3 has 15 amino acids. From germline, CDR1 is SGHRS and CDR2 YFSETQ. In DNA, the CDR3 is TGCGCCAGCCGCTTGTTCGCGGGAGGCGCCTACGAGCAGTACTTC. This gives the protein CASRLFAGGAYEQYF. The full variable domain, completed using reference TRBV5-1 and TRBJ2-7, is KAGVTQTPRYLIKTRGQQVTLSCSPISGHRSVSWYQQTPGQGLQFLFEYFSETQRNKGNFPGRFSGRQFSNSRSEMNVSTLELGDSALYLCASRLFAGGAYEQYFGPGTRLTVT.